This is a list of T cell receptor beta chains from one sample in a study of regulatory T cells in long-lasting Graves disease. TCRdb re-derived calls from the multiplex PCR reads in MiXCR, one entry per CDR3 protein. Among roughly 440,000 distinct CDR3 sequences listed, about 16% were seen once. These same data were also listed under a study on T cells in Graves' hyperthyroidism and ophthalmopathy.

The sequences come from peripheral blood mononuclear cells (PBMCs), collected at new diagnosis, from a patient treated with antithyroid drugs. The receptors were gathered from a young woman with Graves disease. Both conserved end residues are part of each CDR3. Each record gives: D gene, J gene, clone size, V gene, CDR3 length, CDR3 DNA, CDR3 protein. The D gene is left open where the match is weak. Expanded clones get a size class; other rows say once, few or many, or leave the size out.

-,TRBJ2-2,-,TRBV19,14,TGTGCCGCCCGAGCGCCGTCGAACACCGGGGAGCTGTTTTTT,CAARAPSNTGELFF
TRBD1,TRBJ2-7,few,TRBV20-1,15,TGCAGTGCAAATCCGGGACAGGGTATGTTATACGAGCAGTACTTC,CSANPGQGMLYEQYF
TRBD1,TRBJ2-7,many,TRBV27,15,TGTGCCAGCAGTTTTATGGCAGGGGGCTTAGGAGAGCAGTACTTC,CASSFMAGGLGEQYF
-,TRBJ2-3,many,TRBV24-1,13,TGTGCCACCAGTGGGGAGTTCCCAGATACGCAGTATTTT,CATSGEFPDTQYF
-,TRBJ2-1,-,TRBV7-9,12,TGTGCCAGCAGCAAAGTCGACGATGAGCAGTTCTTC,CASSKVDDEQFF
TRBD2,TRBJ2-7,many,TRBV20-1,13,TGCAGTGCTACTAGCGGGCTCTCCTACGAGCAGTACTTC,CSATSGLSYEQYF
-,TRBJ2-1,many,TRBV28,15,TGTGCCAGCAGTCCGATTTCGACAGGTCTAAATGAGCAGTTCTTC,CASSPISTGLNEQFF
TRBD2,TRBJ2-3,many,TRBV20-1,13,TGCAGTGCTATAGGTCTAGCGGGAGATACGCAGTATTTT,CSAIGLAGDTQYF
TRBD2,TRBJ2-1,-,TRBV15,16,TGTGCCACCAGCAGAGATGTTGCGGGAGGATTAAATGAGCAGTTCTTC,CATSRDVAGGLNEQFF
TRBD1,TRBJ2-7,many,TRBV7-2,14,TGTGCCAGCAGCTTTTTCCGGGACAGCTACGAGCAGTACTTC,CASSFFRDSYEQYF
-,TRBJ1-2,many,TRBV2,14,TGTGCCAGCAGCACGGCCGTGGGCGTCTATGGCTACACCTTC,CASSTAVGVYGYTF
-,TRBJ2-3,many,TRBV7-2,14,TGTGCCAGCAGCTTAGCCGAAAGCACAGATACGCAGTATTTT,CASSLAESTDTQYF
-,TRBJ1-1,-,TRBV11-2,14,TGTGCCAGCAGCTTAGTTACGGGCCGGACGGAAGCTTTCTTT,CASSLVTGRTEAFF
TRBD1,TRBJ2-4,many,TRBV28,14,TGTGCCAGCAGCCCAGGGACAGGCAAAAACATTCAGTACTTC,CASSPGTGKNIQYF
-,TRBJ1-2,many,TRBV15,15,TGTGCCACCAGCAGAGATCGGACATCTGTGGATGGCTACACCTTC,CATSRDRTSVDGYTF
TRBD2,TRBJ2-2,few,TRBV7-6,16,TGTGCCAGCAGCTTAGGTGGCGGGAGAAGCACCGGGGAGCTGTTTTTT,CASSLGGGRSTGELFF
TRBD2,TRBJ2-5,few,TRBV24-1,16,TGTGCCACCAGTGATCCCGCTAGCGGGAGTCGGGAGACCCAGTACTTC,CATSDPASGSRETQYF
-,TRBJ2-7,many,TRBV11-3,14,TGTGCCAGCAGCTCCTTAGCGGTTCCCTACGAGCAGTACTTC,CASSSLAVPYEQYF
TRBD2,TRBJ2-1,many,TRBV30,15,TGTGCCTGGAGTTTACTAGCGGGAGGGCTCGGTGAGCAGTTCTTC,CAWSLLAGGLGEQFF
-,TRBJ2-7,few,TRBV6-2/TRBV6-3,16,TGTGCCAGCAGTTACTCGACTCTCAAGGGTGCCTACGAGCAGTACTTC,CASSYSTLKGAYEQYF
-,TRBJ1-6,-,TRBV11-2,14,TGTGCCAGCAGCATCACAGGGATTAATTCACCCCTCCACTTT,CASSITGINSPLHF
-,TRBJ2-7,-,TRBV7-2,17,TGTGCCAGCAGCTTAGTCCCCGGGGCCCATTTCTCCTACGAGCAGTACTTC,CASSLVPGAHFSYEQYF
-,TRBJ1-2,many,TRBV12-3/TRBV12-4,15,TGTGCCAGCAGTTTGGCCCAAACAGGATTCTATGGCTACACCTTC,CASSLAQTGFYGYTF
TRBD2,TRBJ2-1,-,TRBV18,18,TGTGCCAGCTCACCTCCTGGCGTACTAGCGGGAGCGAACAATGAGCAGTTCTTC,CASSPPGVLAGANNEQFF
-,TRBJ1-5,many,TRBV28,14,TGTGCCAGCAGTTCTTTGGGTAGCAATCAGCCCCAGCATTTT,CASSSLGSNQPQHF
-,TRBJ2-7,many,TRBV27,11,TGTGCCAGCAGTTTATCGCACGAGCAGTACTTC,CASSLSHEQYF
-,TRBJ2-2,-,TRBV4-3,14,TGCGCCAGCAGCCTGAGGTCCAGGGAAGGGGAGCTGTTTTTT,CASSLRSREGELFF
-,TRBJ1-6,many,TRBV28,15,TGTGCCAGCAGTTTTCGGCAGGCTGGTAATTCACCCCTCCACTTT,CASSFRQAGNSPLHF
TRBD1,TRBJ1-1,many,TRBV28,17,TGTGCCAGCAGTCTAGACACCAACAGGGGGAAGAACACTGAAGCTTTCTTT,CASSLDTNRGKNTEAFF
-,TRBJ2-3,many,TRBV7-8,17,TGTGCCAGTGCGTATGGAACTGGGGGGACTTCCACAGATACGCAGTATTTT,CASAYGTGGTSTDTQYF
-,TRBJ1-5,few,TRBV28,15,TGTGCCAGCAGTTTGAGGGGGAGAAGCAATCAGCTCCAGCATTTT,CASSLRGRSNQLQHF
-,TRBJ1-4,-,TRBV12-3/TRBV12-4,11,TGTGCCAGCAGTGGGAGGGAAAAACTGTTTTTT,CASSGREKLFF
-,TRBJ2-5,-,TRBV4-2,15,TGTGCCAGCAGCCAAAACCACGGGACAACAGAGACCCAGTACTTC,CASSQNHGTTETQYF
-,TRBJ2-1,few,TRBV20-1,15,TGCAGTGCTAGAGATGGGGGGATTTCCTACAATGAGCAGTTCTTC,CSARDGGISYNEQFF
TRBD2,TRBJ2-1,many,TRBV7-6,18,TGTGCCAGCAGCTTAGAAGCTGCCGGAGGACTAGCGGAAAATGAGCAGTTCTTC,CASSLEAAGGLAENEQFF